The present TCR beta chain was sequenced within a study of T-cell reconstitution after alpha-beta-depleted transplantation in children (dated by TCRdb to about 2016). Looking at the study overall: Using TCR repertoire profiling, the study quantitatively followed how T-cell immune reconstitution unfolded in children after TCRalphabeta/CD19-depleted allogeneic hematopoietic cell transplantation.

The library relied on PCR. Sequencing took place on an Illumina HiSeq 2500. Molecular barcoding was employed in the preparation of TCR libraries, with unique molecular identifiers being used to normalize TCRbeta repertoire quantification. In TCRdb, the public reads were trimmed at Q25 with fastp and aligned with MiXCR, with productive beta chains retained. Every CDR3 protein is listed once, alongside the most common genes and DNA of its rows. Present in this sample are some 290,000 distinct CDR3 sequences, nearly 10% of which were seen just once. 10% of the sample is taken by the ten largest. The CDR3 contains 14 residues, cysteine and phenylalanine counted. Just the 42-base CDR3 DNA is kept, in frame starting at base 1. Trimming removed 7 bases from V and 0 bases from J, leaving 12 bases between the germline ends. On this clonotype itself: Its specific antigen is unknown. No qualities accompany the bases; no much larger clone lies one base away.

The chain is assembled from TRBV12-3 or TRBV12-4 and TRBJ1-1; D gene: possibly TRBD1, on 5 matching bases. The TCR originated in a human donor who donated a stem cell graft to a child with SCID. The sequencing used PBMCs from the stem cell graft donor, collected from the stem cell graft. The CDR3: CASTFIQVNTEAFF. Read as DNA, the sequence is TGTGCCAGCACCTTCATACAGGTGAACACTGAAGCTTTCTTT.